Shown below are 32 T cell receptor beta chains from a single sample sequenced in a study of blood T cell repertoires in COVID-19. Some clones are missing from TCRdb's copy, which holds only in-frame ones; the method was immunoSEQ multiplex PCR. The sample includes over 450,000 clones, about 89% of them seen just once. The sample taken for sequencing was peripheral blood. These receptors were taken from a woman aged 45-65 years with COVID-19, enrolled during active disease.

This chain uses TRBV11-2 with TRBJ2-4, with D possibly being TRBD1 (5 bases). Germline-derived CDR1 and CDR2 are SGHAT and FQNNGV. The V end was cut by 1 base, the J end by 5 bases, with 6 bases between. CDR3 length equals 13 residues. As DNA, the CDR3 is TGTGCCAGCAGCTTAGTAGGGGAAAACATTCAGTACTTC. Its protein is CASSLVGENIQYF.

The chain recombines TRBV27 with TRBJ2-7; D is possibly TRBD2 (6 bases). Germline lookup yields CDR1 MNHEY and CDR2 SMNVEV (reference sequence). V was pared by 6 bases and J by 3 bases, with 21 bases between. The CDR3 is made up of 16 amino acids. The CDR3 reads CASRISGGRGSYEQYF. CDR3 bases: TGTGCCAGCAGAATATCCGGGGGTCGGGGGAGCTACGAGCAGTACTTC.

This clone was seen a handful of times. Written as DNA, the CDR3 is TGTGCCAGCAGTGAACTGGCAGGTCTGGAAAAACTGTTTTTT. It codes for CASSELAGLEKLFF. The chain couples TRBV6-1 to TRBJ1-4; no firm D call. From germline, CDR1 is MNHNS and CDR2 SASEGT. The CDR3 consists of 14 residues. Trimming took 2 bases from V and 8 from J, leaving 12 bases between them.

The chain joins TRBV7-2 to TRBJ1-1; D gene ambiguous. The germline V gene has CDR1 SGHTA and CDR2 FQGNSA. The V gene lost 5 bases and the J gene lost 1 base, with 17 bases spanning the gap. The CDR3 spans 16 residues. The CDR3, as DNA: TGTGCCAGCAGCCCTAGCTTGTACCCCTCGAACACTGAAGCTTTCTTT. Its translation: CASSPSLYPSNTEAFF.

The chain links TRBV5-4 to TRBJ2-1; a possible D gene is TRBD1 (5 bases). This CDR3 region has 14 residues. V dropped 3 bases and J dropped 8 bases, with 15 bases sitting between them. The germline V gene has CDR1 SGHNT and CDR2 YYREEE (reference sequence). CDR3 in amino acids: CASSCRTQGHEQFF. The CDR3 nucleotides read TGTGCCAGCAGCTGCCGGACCCAGGGCCATGAGCAGTTCTTC.

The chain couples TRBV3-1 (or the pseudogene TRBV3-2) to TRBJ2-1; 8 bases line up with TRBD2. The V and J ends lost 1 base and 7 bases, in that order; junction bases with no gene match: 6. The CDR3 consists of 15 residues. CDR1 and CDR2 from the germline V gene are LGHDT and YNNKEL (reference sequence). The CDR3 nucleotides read TGTGCCAGCAGCCAAGTGAGCGGGGGACAAAATGAGCAGTTCTTC. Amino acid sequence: CASSQVSGGQNEQFF.

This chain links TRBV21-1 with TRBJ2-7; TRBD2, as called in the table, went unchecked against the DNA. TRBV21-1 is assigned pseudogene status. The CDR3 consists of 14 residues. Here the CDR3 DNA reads TGTGCCAGTCCACTGGGACTCCAGGGCATCGAGCAGTACTTC. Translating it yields CASPLGLQGIEQYF.

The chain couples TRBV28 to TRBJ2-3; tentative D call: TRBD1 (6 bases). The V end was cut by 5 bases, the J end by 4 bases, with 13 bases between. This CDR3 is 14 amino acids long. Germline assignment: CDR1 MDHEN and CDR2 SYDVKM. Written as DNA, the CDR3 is TGTGCCAGCAGTCCGACACCAGGGGCAGATACGCAGTATTTT. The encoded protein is CASSPTPGADTQYF.

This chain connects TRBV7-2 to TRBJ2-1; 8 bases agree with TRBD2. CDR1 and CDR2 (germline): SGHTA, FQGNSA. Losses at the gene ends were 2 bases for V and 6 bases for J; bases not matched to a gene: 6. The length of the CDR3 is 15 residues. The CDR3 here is CASSLRTSLINEQFF. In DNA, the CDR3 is TGTGCCAGCAGCTTACGGACTAGCCTTATCAATGAGCAGTTCTTC.

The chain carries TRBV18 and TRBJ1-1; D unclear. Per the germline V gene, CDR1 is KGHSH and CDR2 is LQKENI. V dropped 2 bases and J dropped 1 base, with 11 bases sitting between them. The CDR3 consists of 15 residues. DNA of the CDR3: TGTGCCAGCTCACCAAGGCGGGCAGAGAACACTGAAGCTTTCTTT. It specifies CASSPRRAENTEAFF.

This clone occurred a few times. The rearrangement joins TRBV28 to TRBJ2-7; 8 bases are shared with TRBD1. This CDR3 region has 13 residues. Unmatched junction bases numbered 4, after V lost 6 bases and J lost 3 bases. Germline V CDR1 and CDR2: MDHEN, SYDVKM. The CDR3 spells CASRTTGGYEQYF. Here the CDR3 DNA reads TGTGCCAGCAGGACCACAGGGGGCTACGAGCAGTACTTC.

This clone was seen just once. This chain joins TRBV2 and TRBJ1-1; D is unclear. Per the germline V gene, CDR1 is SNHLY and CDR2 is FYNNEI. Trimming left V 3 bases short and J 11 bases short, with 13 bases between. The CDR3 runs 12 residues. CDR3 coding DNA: TGTGCCAGCAGTGAGTTGAGGGTCCGTGCTTTCTTT. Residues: CASSELRVRAFF.

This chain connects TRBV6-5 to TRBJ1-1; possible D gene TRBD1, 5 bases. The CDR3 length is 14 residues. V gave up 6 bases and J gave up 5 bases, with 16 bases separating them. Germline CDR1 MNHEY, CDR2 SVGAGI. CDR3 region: CASSLTPRDTEAFF. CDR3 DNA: TGTGCCAGCAGCCTCACCCCCAGGGATACTGAAGCTTTCTTT.

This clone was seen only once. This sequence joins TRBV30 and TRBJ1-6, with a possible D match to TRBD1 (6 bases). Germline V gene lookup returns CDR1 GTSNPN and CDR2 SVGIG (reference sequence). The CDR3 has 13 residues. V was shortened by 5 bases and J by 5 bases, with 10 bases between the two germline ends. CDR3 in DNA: TGTGCCTGGGAGGGGGTTAATAATTCACCCCTCCACTTT. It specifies CAWEGVNNSPLHF. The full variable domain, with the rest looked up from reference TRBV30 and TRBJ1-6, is SQTIHQWPATLVQPVGSPLSLECTVEGTSNPNLYWYRQAAGRGLQLLFYSVGIGQISSEVPQNLSASRPQDRQFILSSKKLLLSDSGFYLCAWEGVNNSPLHFGNGTRLTVT.

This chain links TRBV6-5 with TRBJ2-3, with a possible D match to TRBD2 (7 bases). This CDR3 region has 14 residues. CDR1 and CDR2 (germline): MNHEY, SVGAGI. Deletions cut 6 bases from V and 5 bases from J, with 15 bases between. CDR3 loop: CASSSGGRGDTQYF. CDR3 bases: TGTGCCAGCAGCTCCGGGGGGCGTGGAGATACGCAGTATTTT.

The CDR3 nucleotides read TGCAGCGTCGGAATATCAGGGTTTACTGAAGCTTTCTTT. Its protein product is CSVGISGFTEAFF. The rearrangement uses TRBV29-1 and TRBJ1-1; maybe TRBD1 (5 bases). V was cut by 6 bases and J by 5 bases, with 16 bases left in between. In germline, CDR1 is SQVTM, CDR2 ANQGSEA. The CDR3 runs 13 residues. The full variable domain, its missing parts supplied by reference TRBV29-1 and TRBJ1-1, is SAVISQKPSRDICQRGTSLTIQCQVDSQVTMMFWYRQQPGQSLTLIATANQGSEATYESGFVIDKFPISRPNLTFSTLTVSNMSPEDSSIYLCSVGISGFTEAFFGQGTRLTVV.

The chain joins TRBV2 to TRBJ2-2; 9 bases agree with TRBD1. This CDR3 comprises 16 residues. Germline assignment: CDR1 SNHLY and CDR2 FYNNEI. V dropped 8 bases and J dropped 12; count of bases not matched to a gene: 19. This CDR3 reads CASSRTGTGMKEKLFF. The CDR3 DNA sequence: TGTGCCAGCTCAAGAACCGGGACAGGGATGAAGGAAAAGCTGTTTTTT.

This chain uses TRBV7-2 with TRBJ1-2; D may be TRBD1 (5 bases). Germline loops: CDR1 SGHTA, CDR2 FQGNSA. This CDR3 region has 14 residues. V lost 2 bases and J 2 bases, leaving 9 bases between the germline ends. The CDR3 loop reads CASSLSAGNYGYTF. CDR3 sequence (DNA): TGTGCCAGCAGCTTATCCGCAGGGAACTATGGCTACACCTTC.

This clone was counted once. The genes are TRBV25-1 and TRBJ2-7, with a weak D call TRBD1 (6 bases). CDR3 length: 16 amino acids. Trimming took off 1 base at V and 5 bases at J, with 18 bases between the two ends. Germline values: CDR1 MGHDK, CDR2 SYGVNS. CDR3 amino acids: CASSELGAGEFNEQYF. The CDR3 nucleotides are TGTGCCAGCAGTGAATTAGGGGCAGGGGAATTCAACGAGCAGTACTTC.

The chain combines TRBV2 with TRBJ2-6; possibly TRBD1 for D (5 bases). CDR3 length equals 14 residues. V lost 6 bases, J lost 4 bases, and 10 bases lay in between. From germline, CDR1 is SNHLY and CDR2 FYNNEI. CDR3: CASRQETGANVLTF. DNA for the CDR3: TGTGCCAGCAGACAGGAGACCGGGGCCAACGTCCTGACTTTC.

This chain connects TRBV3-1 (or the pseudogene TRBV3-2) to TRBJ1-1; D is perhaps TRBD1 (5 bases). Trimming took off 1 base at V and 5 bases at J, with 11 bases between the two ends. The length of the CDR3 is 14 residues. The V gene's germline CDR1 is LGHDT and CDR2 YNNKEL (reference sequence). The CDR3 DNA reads TGTGCCAGCAGCCAAGTGGCCGGGGGTACTGAAGCTTTCTTT. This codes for CASSQVAGGTEAFF.

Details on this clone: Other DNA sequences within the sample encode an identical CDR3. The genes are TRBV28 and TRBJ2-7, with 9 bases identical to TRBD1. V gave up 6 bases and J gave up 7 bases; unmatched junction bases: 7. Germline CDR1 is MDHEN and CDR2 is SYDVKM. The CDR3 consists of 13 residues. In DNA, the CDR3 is TGTGCCAGCAGGGAACAGGGGGCCGGGGAGCAGTACTTC. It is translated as CASREQGAGEQYF.

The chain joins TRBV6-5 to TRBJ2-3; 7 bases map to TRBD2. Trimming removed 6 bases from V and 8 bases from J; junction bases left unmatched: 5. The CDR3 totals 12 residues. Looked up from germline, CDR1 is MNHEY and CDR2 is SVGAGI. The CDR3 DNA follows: TGTGCCAGCAGAATGCCGGGGGGTACGCAGTATTTT. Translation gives CASRMPGGTQYF.

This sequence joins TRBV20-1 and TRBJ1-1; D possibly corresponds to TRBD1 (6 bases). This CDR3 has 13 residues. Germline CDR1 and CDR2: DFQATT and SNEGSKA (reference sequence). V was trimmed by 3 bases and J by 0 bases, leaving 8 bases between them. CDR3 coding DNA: TGCAGTGCTAGTTCAGGGGTGAACACTGAAGCTTTCTTT. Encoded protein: CSASSGVNTEAFF.

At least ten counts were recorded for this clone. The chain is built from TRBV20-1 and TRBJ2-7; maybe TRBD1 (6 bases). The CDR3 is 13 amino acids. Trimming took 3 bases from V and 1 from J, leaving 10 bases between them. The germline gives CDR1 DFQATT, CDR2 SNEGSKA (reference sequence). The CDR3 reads CSASTGSSYEQYF. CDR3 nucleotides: TGCAGTGCTAGTACAGGGAGTTCCTACGAGCAGTACTTC.

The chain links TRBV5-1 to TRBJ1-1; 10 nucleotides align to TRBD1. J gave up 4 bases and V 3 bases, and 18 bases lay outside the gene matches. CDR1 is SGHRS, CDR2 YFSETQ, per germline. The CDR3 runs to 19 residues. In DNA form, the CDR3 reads TGCGCCAGCAGCTGGTACCCCTTGGAGCGGTGGACAGGGGGCACTGAAGCTTTCTTT. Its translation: CASSWYPLERWTGGTEAFF.

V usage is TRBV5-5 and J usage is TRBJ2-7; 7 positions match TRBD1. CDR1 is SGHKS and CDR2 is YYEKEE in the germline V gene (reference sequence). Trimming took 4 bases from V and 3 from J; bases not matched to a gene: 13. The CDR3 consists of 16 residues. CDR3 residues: CASSVTWGQTIYEQYF. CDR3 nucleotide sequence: TGTGCCAGCAGCGTCACCTGGGGACAGACAATCTACGAGCAGTACTTC.

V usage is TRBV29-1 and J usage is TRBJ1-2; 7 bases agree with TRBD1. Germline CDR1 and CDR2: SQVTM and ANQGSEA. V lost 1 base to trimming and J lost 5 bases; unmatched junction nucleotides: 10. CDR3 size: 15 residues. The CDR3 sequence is CSVEGGSGGTYGYTF. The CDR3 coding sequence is TGCAGCGTTGAAGGGGGGTCAGGGGGGACGTATGGCTACACCTTC.

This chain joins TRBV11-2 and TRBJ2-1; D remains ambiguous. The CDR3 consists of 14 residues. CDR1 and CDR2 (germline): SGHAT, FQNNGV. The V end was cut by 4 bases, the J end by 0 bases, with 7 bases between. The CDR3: CASSSSGSYNEQFF. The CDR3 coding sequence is TGTGCCAGCAGCTCCAGTGGCTCCTACAATGAGCAGTTCTTC.

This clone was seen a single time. In DNA form, the CDR3 reads TGTGCCAGCACCCGACAGGGTCTGTCCCGTGAGGGCTACACCTTC. Its protein is CASTRQGLSREGYTF. This sequence joins TRBV28 and TRBJ1-2; 7 nucleotides align to TRBD1. CDR1 is MDHEN and CDR2 is SYDVKM in the germline V gene. J gave up 8 bases and V 7 bases, and 16 bases lay outside the gene matches. The length of the CDR3 is 15 residues.

Here the CDR3 DNA reads TGTGCCAGCAGCATCCAGGGGGCACCCTATGGCTACACCTTC. It encodes CASSIQGAPYGYTF. The J gene is TRBJ1-2, the V gene TRBV7-9; 8 bases map to TRBD1. Germline assignment: CDR1 SEHNR and CDR2 FQNEAQ (reference sequence). With 5 bases clipped from V and 4 bases from J, the junction kept 6 bases outside the gene matches. CDR3 length equals 14 residues.

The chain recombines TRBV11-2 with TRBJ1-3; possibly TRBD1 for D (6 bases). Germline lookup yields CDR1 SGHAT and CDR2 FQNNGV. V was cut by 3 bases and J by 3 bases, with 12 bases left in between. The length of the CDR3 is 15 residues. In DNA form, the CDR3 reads TGTGCCAGCAGCTTGGGGGGGCTCAGTGGAAACACCATATATTTT. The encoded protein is CASSLGGLSGNTIYF.